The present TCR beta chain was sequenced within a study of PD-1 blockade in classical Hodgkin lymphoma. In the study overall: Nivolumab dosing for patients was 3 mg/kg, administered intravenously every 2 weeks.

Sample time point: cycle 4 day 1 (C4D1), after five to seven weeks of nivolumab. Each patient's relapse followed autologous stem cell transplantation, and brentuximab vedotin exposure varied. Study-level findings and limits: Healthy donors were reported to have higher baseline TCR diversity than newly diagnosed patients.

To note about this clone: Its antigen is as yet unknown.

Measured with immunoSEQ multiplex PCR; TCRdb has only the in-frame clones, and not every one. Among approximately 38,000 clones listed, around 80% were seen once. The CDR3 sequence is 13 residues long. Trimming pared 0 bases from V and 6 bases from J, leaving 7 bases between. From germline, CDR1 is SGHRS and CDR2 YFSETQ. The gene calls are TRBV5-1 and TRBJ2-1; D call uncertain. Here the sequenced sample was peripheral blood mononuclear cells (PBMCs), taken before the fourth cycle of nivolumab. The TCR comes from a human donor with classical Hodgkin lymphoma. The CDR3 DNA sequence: TGCGCCAGCAGCTTGGCCCCATCCAATGAGCAGTTCTTC. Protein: CASSLAPSNEQFF.